The present entry profiles one T cell receptor beta chain with its context. This record comes from a study of blood T cell repertoires in COVID-19. On the study more broadly: Italy, Spain and the United States were the sources of the convalescent and acute COVID-19 samples. Sample material is recorded as cDNA or gDNA derived from T cells, B-cell-depleted T cells, or PBMCs.

Methods used by the authors: How many nucleated cells were present was estimated from reference gene primer amplification. Assay used: immunoSEQ multiplex PCR; TCRdb lists only in-frame clones, some missing. V and J calls and clone size follow that table, whereas D and trimming were derived from the DNA. The data hold some 80,000 clones, with about four fifths observed a single time. Germline CDR1 is SEHNR and CDR2 is FQNEAQ (reference sequence). This CDR3 is built from 16 residues. J gave up 0 bases and V 3 bases, and 2 bases lay outside the gene matches. V usage is TRBV7-9 and J usage is TRBJ1-3, with 10 bases aligning to TRBD1. Sequenced material: peripheral blood. This TCR derives from a woman between 70 and 85 years old with acute or convalescent COVID-19. The DNA of the CDR3 is TGTGCCAGCAGCTTGGGACAGGGGCTCTCTGGAAACACCATATATTTT. Translated, it gives CASSLGQGLSGNTIYF.